A selection of T cell receptor beta chains follows, all from one sample in a study of graft-versus-host responses after intestinal transplantation. TCRdb keeps only in-frame clones here, not all; method: immunoSEQ multiplex PCR. Of 20,000 to 30,000 clones listed, approximately 85% are singletons. The specimen was PBMCs, collected 450 to 480 days after intestinal transplant. The receptors originated from a human patient who received an intestinal transplant, so some T cells may come from the graft donor. The CDR3 runs from the conserved cysteine through the conserved F or W. The D gene is left open where the match is weak. Expanded clones are given a class, and other clones once, few, many or no size at all.

abundance: .
d_gene: .
v_gene: TRBV15
j_gene: TRBJ2-2
len: 14
CDR3aa: CATRLYKNTGELFF
CDR3nt: TGTGCCACCAGACTATACAAGAACACCGGGGAGCTGTTTTTT

abundance: few
d_gene: .
v_gene: TRBV6-1
j_gene: TRBJ2-5
len: 13
CDR3aa: CASSRLVSGTQYF
CDR3nt: TGTGCCAGCAGCAGACTAGTCTCTGGGACCCAGTACTTC

abundance: few
d_gene: .
v_gene: TRBV13
j_gene: TRBJ2-7
len: 13
CDR3aa: CASSSGDPGEQYF
CDR3nt: TGTGCCAGCAGCTCAGGGGATCCGGGCGAGCAGTACTTC

abundance: .
d_gene: .
v_gene: TRBV7-9
j_gene: TRBJ1-1
len: 15
CDR3aa: CASSLAGGVNTEAFF
CDR3nt: TGTGCCAGCAGCTTAGCAGGTGGGGTGAACACTGAAGCTTTCTTT

abundance: once
d_gene: .
v_gene: TRBV2
j_gene: TRBJ2-1
len: 10
CDR3aa: CASRQGEQFF
CDR3nt: TGTGCCAGCCGCCAGGGTGAGCAGTTCTTC

abundance: .
d_gene: .
v_gene: TRBV11-2
j_gene: TRBJ2-5
len: 13
CDR3aa: CASTARPLETQYF
CDR3nt: TGTGCCAGCACCGCACGACCCCTAGAGACCCAGTACTTC

abundance: .
d_gene: TRBD2
v_gene: TRBV7-6
j_gene: TRBJ2-3
len: 16
CDR3aa: CASSLRTGGSTDTQYF
CDR3nt: TGTGCCAGCAGCTTACGAACGGGAGGAAGCACAGATACGCAGTATTTT

abundance: .
d_gene: .
v_gene: TRBV29-1
j_gene: TRBJ1-1
len: 12
CDR3aa: CSVGRMNTEAFF
CDR3nt: TGCAGCGTCGGACGGATGAACACTGAAGCTTTCTTT

abundance: .
d_gene: .
v_gene: TRBV4-1
j_gene: TRBJ1-1
len: 12
CDR3aa: CASSRRVTEAFF
CDR3nt: TGCGCCAGCAGCCGCAGGGTCACTGAAGCTTTCTTT

abundance: few
d_gene: TRBD1
v_gene: TRBV30
j_gene: TRBJ1-3
len: 13
CDR3aa: CARGGQPGNTIYF
CDR3nt: TGTGCCCGGGGGGGACAGCCGGGAAACACCATATATTTT

abundance: .
d_gene: TRBD1
v_gene: TRBV7-9
j_gene: TRBJ2-6
len: 15
CDR3aa: CASSRDRAGANVLTF
CDR3nt: TGTGCCAGCAGCCGCGACAGGGCTGGGGCCAACGTCCTGACTTTC

abundance: .
d_gene: .
v_gene: TRBV30
j_gene: TRBJ2-3
len: 15
CDR3aa: CAWSVQRGRADTQYF
CDR3nt: TGTGCCTGGAGTGTACAAAGAGGGAGAGCAGATACGCAGTATTTT

abundance: .
d_gene: .
v_gene: TRBV5-8
j_gene: TRBJ2-5
len: 14
CDR3aa: CASSSGRGQETQYF
CDR3nt: TGTGCCAGCAGCTCTGGCCGGGGACAAGAGACCCAGTACTTC

abundance: .
d_gene: .
v_gene: TRBV15
j_gene: TRBJ2-5
len: 14
CDR3aa: CATSRVATQETQYF
CDR3nt: TGTGCCACCAGCAGAGTGGCTACCCAAGAGACCCAGTACTTC

abundance: few
d_gene: TRBD1
v_gene: TRBV4-2
j_gene: TRBJ2-2
len: 16
CDR3aa: CASSQEGQGGTGELFF
CDR3nt: TGTGCCAGCAGCCAAGAGGGACAGGGGGGTACCGGGGAGCTGTTTTTT

abundance: .
d_gene: .
v_gene: TRBV19
j_gene: TRBJ2-3
len: 13
CDR3aa: CASSRFGTDTQYF
CDR3nt: TGTGCCAGTAGTCGGTTTGGCACAGATACGCAGTATTTT

abundance: few
d_gene: TRBD1
v_gene: TRBV27
j_gene: TRBJ1-2
len: 14
CDR3aa: CASSSHDRGRSYTF
CDR3nt: TGTGCCAGCAGTTCCCACGACAGGGGTAGGAGCTACACCTTC

abundance: .
d_gene: .
v_gene: TRBV27
j_gene: TRBJ2-7
len: 14
CDR3aa: CASSKPDSTYEQYF
CDR3nt: TGTGCCAGCAGTAAACCCGACAGTACCTACGAGCAGTACTTC

abundance: once
d_gene: TRBD1
v_gene: TRBV9
j_gene: TRBJ2-3
len: 16
CDR3aa: CASSANQGAGTDTQYF
CDR3nt: TGTGCCAGCAGCGCAAATCAGGGGGCTGGCACAGATACGCAGTATTTT

abundance: .
d_gene: TRBD1
v_gene: TRBV4-2
j_gene: TRBJ1-5
len: 16
CDR3aa: CASSQGRTGGRQPQHF
CDR3nt: TGTGCCAGCAGCCAAGGCCGGACAGGGGGCAGGCAGCCCCAGCATTTT

abundance: .
d_gene: .
v_gene: TRBV2
j_gene: TRBJ2-7
len: 14
CDR3aa: CASYLSGRTYEQYF
CDR3nt: TGTGCCTCCTACCTGAGTGGGAGGACCTACGAGCAGTACTTC

abundance: .
d_gene: TRBD2
v_gene: TRBV9
j_gene: TRBJ2-1
len: 14
CDR3aa: CASSVIAGGGEQFF
CDR3nt: TGTGCCAGCAGCGTAATAGCGGGAGGTGGTGAGCAGTTCTTC

abundance: .
d_gene: TRBD2
v_gene: TRBV18
j_gene: TRBJ2-6
len: 19
CDR3aa: CASSPRTSGGPSGANVLTF
CDR3nt: TGTGCCAGCTCACCAAGGACTAGCGGAGGCCCCTCTGGGGCCAACGTCCTGACTTTC

abundance: .
d_gene: TRBD1
v_gene: TRBV30
j_gene: TRBJ2-7
len: 14
CDR3aa: CAWNRGQGPYEQYF
CDR3nt: TGTGCCTGGAACCGGGGACAGGGTCCCTACGAGCAGTACTTC

abundance: once
d_gene: .
v_gene: TRBV15
j_gene: TRBJ2-1
len: 17
CDR3aa: CATSRDGLLSSYNEQFF
CDR3nt: TGTGCCACCAGCAGAGATGGACTTCTTAGCTCCTACAATGAGCAGTTCTTC

abundance: .
d_gene: TRBD1
v_gene: TRBV25-1
j_gene: TRBJ2-4
len: 13
CDR3aa: CASMGQGGNIQYF
CDR3nt: TGTGCCAGCATGGGACAGGGGGGTAACATTCAGTACTTC

abundance: .
d_gene: .
v_gene: TRBV7-8
j_gene: TRBJ2-7
len: 16
CDR3aa: CASSSLGGRGIHEQYF
CDR3nt: TGTGCCAGCAGCTCCCTGGGGGGCAGGGGGATCCACGAGCAGTACTTC

abundance: .
d_gene: TRBD1
v_gene: TRBV5-6
j_gene: TRBJ2-1
len: 14
CDR3aa: CASTGTGVFIEQFF
CDR3nt: TGTGCCAGCACCGGGACAGGGGTTTTTATTGAGCAGTTCTTC

abundance: .
d_gene: TRBD1
v_gene: TRBV20-1
j_gene: TRBJ1-1
len: 11
CDR3aa: CKGQVPTEAFF
CDR3nt: TGCAAAGGACAGGTACCCACTGAAGCTTTCTTT

abundance: .
d_gene: .
v_gene: TRBV19
j_gene: TRBJ1-1
len: 12
CDR3aa: CASNPGNTEAFF
CDR3nt: TGTGCCAGTAACCCCGGGAACACTGAAGCTTTCTTT

abundance: .
d_gene: .
v_gene: TRBV27
j_gene: TRBJ1-1
len: 15
CDR3aa: CASTRQGSPNTEAFF
CDR3nt: TGTGCCAGCACCCGCCAGGGTTCCCCCAACACTGAAGCTTTCTTT

abundance: .
d_gene: TRBD1
v_gene: TRBV19
j_gene: TRBJ2-1
len: 15
CDR3aa: CASTLTGLSYNEQFF
CDR3nt: TGTGCCAGTACCCTGACAGGGCTATCCTACAATGAGCAGTTCTTC

abundance: .
d_gene: .
v_gene: TRBV28
j_gene: TRBJ2-2
len: 15
CDR3aa: CASSLSAGYTGELFF
CDR3nt: TGTGCCAGCAGTTTATCGGCGGGATACACCGGGGAGCTGTTTTTT

abundance: .
d_gene: .
v_gene: TRBV29-1
j_gene: TRBJ1-2
len: 15
CDR3aa: CSVGGLGAASWGYTF
CDR3nt: TGCAGCGTTGGTGGGCTGGGGGCGGCTTCGTGGGGCTACACCTTC

abundance: .
d_gene: .
v_gene: TRBV7-2
j_gene: TRBJ2-7
len: 14
CDR3aa: CASSLGVDFYEQYF
CDR3nt: TGTGCCAGCAGCTTAGGGGTGGATTTCTACGAGCAGTACTTC

abundance: .
d_gene: .
v_gene: TRBV5-1
j_gene: TRBJ1-3
len: 11
CDR3aa: CASSSGNTIYF
CDR3nt: TGCGCCAGCAGCTCCGGAAACACCATATATTTT